This T cell receptor (beta chain) was sequenced in a study of OX40 agonist ivuxolimab in advanced cancers. Assay: immunoSEQ multiplex PCR; the TCRdb copy retains only in-frame clones and omits some. In the table there are about 34,000 clones, about four fifths of which are singletons. The germline gives CDR1 MNHNY, CDR2 SVGAGI (reference sequence). There are 16 residues in the CDR3. Unmatched junction bases numbered 11, after V lost 5 bases and J lost 2 bases. The genes are TRBV6-6 and TRBJ1-2; 7 bases are a match to TRBD1. Source: CD4+ or CD8+ T cells sorted from blood, taken in a trial of the OX40 agonist ivuxolimab. The TCR was taken from an adult with an advanced solid tumor such as melanoma, head and neck, liver or kidney cancer. CDR3 bases: TGTGCCAGCAGTCAGGGGGGGGGCAGGGGAAACTATGGCTACACCTTC. This codes for CASSQGGGRGNYGYTF.